The next 32 T cell receptor beta chains were all read from a single sample in a study of blood T cell repertoires in COVID-19 (TCRdb year 2020). Library generation was performed with the immunoSEQ multiplex PCR assay. Entries here come from immuneACCESS through TCRdb and include only in-frame sequences with V and J called. Some clones fail to appear in such tables; in the studies checked, an unresolved V gene covers under half of the shortfall, and the cause of the remainder is unknown. Present in this sample are 140,000 or so clones, 88% of which were seen just once. Under 3% of the sample is taken by the ten largest. The sample consisted of peripheral blood. The receptors originated from a human donor with COVID-19, enrolled during active disease. The donor label of this sample is uncertain.

The chain joins TRBV28 to TRBJ1-2, with TRBD1 identical over 7 bases. V was pared by 5 bases and J by 2 bases, with 8 bases of the junction left unmatched. The CDR3 is 15 amino acids. Looked up from germline, CDR1 is MDHEN and CDR2 is SYDVKM. CDR3: CASSPPGQPNYGYTF. The CDR3, as DNA: TGTGCCAGCAGTCCTCCGGGACAGCCGAACTATGGCTACACCTTC.

The chain combines TRBV5-6 with TRBJ1-2; D unresolved. The length of the CDR3 is 13 residues. The germline V gene has CDR1 SGHDT and CDR2 YYEEEE. The V end lost 4 bases, the J end lost 6 bases, and 13 bases lay between the germline ends. CDR3 sequence (DNA): TGTGCCAGCAGCGTAACTAGGGTAGATGGCTACACCTTC. As protein: CASSVTRVDGYTF.

V usage is TRBV18 and J usage is TRBJ1-2, with TRBD1 matching 7 bases. CDR1 is KGHSH and CDR2 is LQKENI in the germline V gene. The J segment lost 3 bases and the V segment lost 6 bases, leaving 4 bases of the junction unmatched. The CDR3 contains 13 residues. Here the CDR3 DNA reads TGTGCCAGCTCTCAGGGGGGAGACTATGGCTACACCTTC. Its translation: CASSQGGDYGYTF.

The chain couples TRBV6-2 or TRBV6-3 to TRBJ1-5; D ambiguous. There are 13 residues in the CDR3. Germline CDR1 is MNHEY and CDR2 is SVGEGT. The V gene lost 5 bases and the J gene lost 7 bases, with 12 bases spanning the gap. The CDR3 nucleotides are TGTGCCAGCAGTCCCGAGGTCCCCCAGCCCCAGCATTTT. Its protein product is CASSPEVPQPQHF.

The V and J genes are TRBV27 and TRBJ1-2, with D perhaps matching TRBD1 (6 bases). The germline gives CDR1 MNHEY, CDR2 SMNVEV (reference sequence). Trimming pared 2 bases from V and 3 bases from J, leaving 25 bases between. This CDR3 spans 19 amino acids. In nucleotides, the CDR3 is TGTGCCAGCAGTTTAACGCGTCCGATGACAGGCCGAGGACACTATGGCTACACCTTC. Translating it yields CASSLTRPMTGRGHYGYTF.

This clone was found once. The genes are TRBV10-3 and TRBJ2-1; D is possibly TRBD1 (6 bases). CDR3 length: 14 residues. Germline CDR1 ENHRY, CDR2 SYGVKD. Deletions cut 4 bases from V and 0 bases from J, with 7 bases between. This chain's CDR3 is CAISGRGSYNEQFF. In DNA, the CDR3 is TGTGCCATCAGTGGCAGGGGCTCCTACAATGAGCAGTTCTTC.

This chain joins TRBV15 and TRBJ1-5; a possible D gene is TRBD1 (5 bases). Germline V lookup: CDR1 LNHNV, CDR2 YYDKDF (reference sequence). This CDR3 contains 15 residues. V was trimmed by 1 base and J by 7 bases, leaving 14 bases between them. The CDR3 sequence: CATSRVGGGFQPQHF. In nucleotides, the CDR3 is TGTGCCACCAGCAGAGTTGGGGGGGGGTTCCAGCCCCAGCATTTT.

The chain couples TRBV21-1 to TRBJ2-5; the DNA was not compared with TRBD1, the D call given in the table. TRBV21-1 is given as a pseudogene. The CDR3 extends over 13 amino acids. The CDR3 sequence is CASSKGGEKGGYF. CDR3 sequence (DNA): TGTGCCAGCAGCAAAGGGGGCGAAAAGGGTGGGTACTTC.

The CDR3 region has the DNA TGTGCCAGCAGCGCCGGGACTAGCGGGGTTCGGTGGGAGCAGTTCTTC. Translating gives CASSAGTSGVRWEQFF. This chain joins TRBV9 and TRBJ2-1, with 13 bases identical to TRBD2. CDR1 is SGDLS, CDR2 YYNGEE, per germline. The CDR3 is 16 residues long. After removal of 3 bases from V and 10 bases from J, the junction contained 10 bases not matched to a gene.

This chain connects TRBV18 to TRBJ1-1; 9 bases align to TRBD1. V trimming: 2 bases; J trimming: 3 bases; junction bases outside the gene matches: 7. From germline, CDR1 is KGHSH and CDR2 LQKENI. The CDR3 is 16 amino acids. CDR3 sequence reads: CASSPFRTGEHTEAFF. CDR3 sequence (DNA): TGTGCCAGCTCACCATTTAGGACAGGGGAGCACACTGAAGCTTTCTTT.

This clone occurred once. V usage is TRBV18 and J usage is TRBJ1-2; D call uncertain. CDR3 size: 13 residues. In germline, CDR1 is KGHSH, CDR2 LQKENI. The V end was cut by 3 bases, the J end by 0 bases, with 5 bases between. The CDR3 region is CASSPGANYGYTF. CDR3 nucleotide sequence: TGTGCCAGCTCACCCGGTGCTAACTATGGCTACACCTTC.

The V and J genes are TRBV10-3 and TRBJ1-1; maybe TRBD1 (5 bases). This CDR3 is built from 14 residues. Trimming pared 6 bases from V and 6 bases from J, leaving 17 bases between. The germline V gene encodes CDR1 ENHRY and CDR2 SYGVKD. This CDR3 reads CAIRAPGRDPEAFF. CDR3 in DNA: TGTGCCATCAGGGCCCCGGGGAGGGACCCTGAAGCTTTCTTT.

The chain combines TRBV10-3 with TRBJ1-3; TRBD1 matches 9 bases. Trimming took 2 bases from V and 4 from J; bases not matched to a gene: 3. The V gene's germline CDR1 is ENHRY and CDR2 SYGVKD. This CDR3 region has 15 residues. The CDR3 region has the DNA TGTGCCATCAGTGAGGGCGACAGGGGGGGAAACACCATATATTTT. It translates to CAISEGDRGGNTIYF.

A note on this clone: Within the sample, other DNA sequences also encode this same CDR3. The chain recombines TRBV19 with TRBJ2-7, with D possibly matching TRBD1 (6 bases). Germline V CDR1 and CDR2: LNHDA, SQIVND (reference sequence). V was cut by 5 bases and J by 4 bases, with 12 bases left in between. The CDR3 extends over 13 amino acids. The CDR3 is CASSPRTVYEQYF. The CDR3 DNA follows: TGTGCCAGTAGTCCCCGGACAGTGTACGAGCAGTACTTC.

Worth noting for this clone: A read error may produce the germline difference seen at one junction end. V gene TRBV10-3 combines with J gene TRBJ1-5, with 10 bases lining up with TRBD1. The CDR3 runs 15 residues. CDR1 and CDR2 from the germline V gene are ENHRY and SYGVKD. CDR3 region: CATSLLPDRGEPQHF. CDR3 DNA sequence: TGTGCCACCAGTCTACTCCCGGACAGGGGGGAGCCCCAGCATTTT.

The rearrangement links TRBV30 to TRBJ1-2; D ambiguous. The germline V gene has CDR1 GTSNPN and CDR2 SVGIG (reference sequence). Trimming removed 3 bases at V and 3 bases at J, with 5 bases between. The CDR3 loop spans 11 amino acids. The CDR3 DNA is TGTGCCTGGAGCAGTTACTATGGCTACACCTTC. It yields the protein CAWSSYYGYTF. The variable domain in full, completed from reference TRBV30 and TRBJ1-2, reads SQTIHQWPATLVQPVGSPLSLECTVEGTSNPNLYWYRQAAGRGLQLLFYSVGIGQISSEVPQNLSASRPQDRQFILSSKKLLLSDSGFYLCAWSSYYGYTFGSGTRLTVV.

The chain links TRBV5-5 to TRBJ2-4; D is undetermined. Germline CDR1 reads SGHKS; CDR2 reads YYEKEE (reference sequence). The CDR3 is 16 amino acids. Trimming left V 2 bases short and J 0 bases short, with 12 bases between. CDR3 bases: TGTGCCAGCAGCTTTGTTAGTTACCTAGCCAAAAACATTCAGTACTTC. Amino acid sequence: CASSFVSYLAKNIQYF.

The gene calls are TRBV13 and TRBJ2-1; TRBD2 is a possible D gene (7 bases). Deletions cut 5 bases from V and 8 bases from J, with 22 bases between. Germline V lookup: CDR1 PRHDT, CDR2 FYEKMQ (reference sequence). CDR3 length: 16 residues. CDR3 sequence: CASSGGRDYLLDEQFF. CDR3 bases: TGTGCCAGCAGCGGGGGGCGGGACTACCTTCTTGATGAGCAGTTCTTC.

The V gene is TRBV6-4, the J gene TRBJ1-5, with D hard to call. CDR1 MRHNA and CDR2 SNTAGT come from the germline V gene. Trimming removed 2 bases from V and 6 bases from J, with 20 bases in between. This CDR3 region has 17 residues. The CDR3 here is CASSDEFGDKRSQPQHF. DNA for the CDR3: TGTGCCAGCAGTGACGAGTTCGGGGATAAGAGGAGTCAGCCCCAGCATTTT.

The genes are TRBV6-5 and TRBJ1-2, with 9 nucleotides matching TRBD1. CDR3 length: 14 residues. The germline gives CDR1 MNHEY, CDR2 SVGAGI. V lost 7 bases to trimming and J lost 3 bases; unmatched junction nucleotides: 6. As DNA, the CDR3 is TGTGCCAGCACCAAAGACAGGGGGTACTATGGCTACACCTTC. Protein product: CASTKDRGYYGYTF.

This clone appeared once. This sequence joins TRBV9 and TRBJ1-1; D ambiguous. The CDR3 is 15 residues long. Germline V gene data show CDR1 as SGDLS and CDR2 as YYNGEE. Trimming shortened V by 2 bases and J by 0 bases, and 11 bases separated the two germline ends. CDR3 protein: CASSVSGKMNTEAFF. The DNA for the CDR3 is TGTGCCAGCAGCGTCTCAGGAAAAATGAACACTGAAGCTTTCTTT.

V usage is TRBV18 and J usage is TRBJ1-1, with D perhaps TRBD1 (6 bases). This CDR3 has 15 amino acids. The germline V and J ends were trimmed by 0 bases and 2 bases, with 10 bases remaining between them. The V gene's germline CDR1 is KGHSH and CDR2 LQKENI. CDR3 residues: CASSPPLGGNTEAFF. The CDR3 bases are TGTGCCAGCTCACCACCTTTAGGGGGTAACACTGAAGCTTTCTTT.

The rearrangement uses TRBV28 and TRBJ1-5; D is undetermined. CDR1 MDHEN and CDR2 SYDVKM come from the germline V gene. The CDR3 runs 14 residues. V lost 5 bases, J lost 3 bases, and 11 bases lay in between. CDR3 bases: TGTGCCAGCAGTCGGAGGGTGGTCAATCAGCCCCAGCATTTT. The encoded protein is CASSRRVVNQPQHF.

This chain uses TRBV24-1 with TRBJ1-2; 7 bases align to TRBD1. The CDR3 loop spans 14 amino acids. Trimming at V came to 4 bases and at J to 2 bases, leaving 3 bases not matched to a gene. Per germline, CDR1 KGHDR and CDR2 SFDVKD. CDR3 amino acids: CATSDSTGNYGYTF. As DNA, the CDR3 is TGTGCCACCAGTGACTCGACAGGGAACTATGGCTACACCTTC.

V gene TRBV7-2 combines with J gene TRBJ1-5, with 7 bases lining up with TRBD1. Germline V gives CDR1 SGHTA, CDR2 FQGNSA. V lost 5 bases, J lost 5 bases, and 6 bases stayed unmatched. The CDR3 is 14 amino acids. The CDR3, as DNA: TGTGCCAGCAGCCCGAGGACAGGTGATCAGCCCCAGCATTTT. Translating gives CASSPRTGDQPQHF.

The chain recombines TRBV5-1 with TRBJ1-1, with D maybe TRBD1 (6 bases). This CDR3 contains 15 residues. Germline V gene data show CDR1 as SGHRS and CDR2 as YFSETQ. V was shortened by 4 bases and J by 0 bases, with 13 bases between the two germline ends. In DNA form, the CDR3 reads TGCGCCAGCAGCCGGGACACTGACCTGAACACTGAAGCTTTCTTT. This encodes CASSRDTDLNTEAFF.

The rearrangement uses TRBV6-2 or TRBV6-3 and TRBJ2-5, with TRBD2 identical over 12 bases. This CDR3 has 14 residues. CDR1 and CDR2 from the germline V gene are MNHEY and SVGEGT. After removal of 6 bases from V and 5 bases from J, the junction contained 4 bases not matched to a gene. The CDR3 DNA sequence: TGTGCCAGCAGCCTAGCGGGGGGGCCGGAGACCCAGTACTTC. It specifies CASSLAGGPETQYF.

This rearrangement joins TRBV27 to TRBJ1-3; 7 bases match TRBD1. Germline V gives CDR1 MNHEY, CDR2 SMNVEV (reference sequence). V trimming: 6 bases; J trimming: 2 bases; junction bases outside the gene matches: 7. This CDR3 has 15 amino acids. DNA of the CDR3: TGTGCCAGCAGCCAAAGCGGACAGGCTGGAAACACCATATATTTT. This encodes CASSQSGQAGNTIYF.

J is TRBJ1-1 and V is TRBV7-9, with D possibly TRBD1 on 6 matching bases. V dropped 5 bases and J dropped 5 bases, with 15 bases sitting between them. The germline CDR1 and CDR2 sequences are SEHNR and FQNEAQ (reference sequence). This CDR3 is 14 amino acids long. The CDR3 bases are TGTGCCAGCAGCCATCGACAGAGGGGGACTGAAGCTTTCTTT. Protein product: CASSHRQRGTEAFF. The full variable domain, in which reference TRBV7-9 and TRBJ1-1 provide the parts outside the CDR3, is DTGVSQNPRHKITKRGQNVTFRCDPISEHNRLYWYRQTLGQGPEFLTYFQNEAQLEKSRLLSDRFSAERPKGSFSTLEIQRTEQGDSAMYLCASSHRQRGTEAFFGQGTRLTVV.

J is TRBJ2-1 and V is TRBV6-1; 10 positions agree with TRBD2. The CDR3 runs 12 residues. Trimming at V came to 3 bases and at J to 10 bases, leaving 0 bases not matched to a gene. Germline V gives CDR1 MNHNS, CDR2 SASEGT. The CDR3 loop reads CASSEGLAEQFF. CDR3 bases: TGTGCCAGCAGTGAGGGACTAGCGGAGCAGTTCTTC.

The count of this clone is one. The chain couples TRBV9 to TRBJ2-1, with D perhaps TRBD2 (6 bases). Trimming stripped 4 bases from V and 8 bases from J, with 25 bases between. In germline, CDR1 is SGDLS, CDR2 YYNGEE. The CDR3 sequence is 17 residues long. As DNA, the CDR3 is TGTGCCAGCAGCCCAATCGACCTTAGCGGTACCGGGGATGAGCAGTTCTTC. This gives the protein CASSPIDLSGTGDEQFF.

The V gene is TRBV5-1, the J gene TRBJ2-5, with 7 bases matching TRBD2. The CDR3 has 15 residues. The germline gives CDR1 SGHRS, CDR2 YFSETQ. The trim removed 7 bases at V and 3 bases at J, leaving 12 bases unmatched. DNA for the CDR3: TGCGCCAGCGCTGGGCGGGGGTTGACCGAAGAGACCCAGTACTTC. This sequence encodes CASAGRGLTEETQYF.